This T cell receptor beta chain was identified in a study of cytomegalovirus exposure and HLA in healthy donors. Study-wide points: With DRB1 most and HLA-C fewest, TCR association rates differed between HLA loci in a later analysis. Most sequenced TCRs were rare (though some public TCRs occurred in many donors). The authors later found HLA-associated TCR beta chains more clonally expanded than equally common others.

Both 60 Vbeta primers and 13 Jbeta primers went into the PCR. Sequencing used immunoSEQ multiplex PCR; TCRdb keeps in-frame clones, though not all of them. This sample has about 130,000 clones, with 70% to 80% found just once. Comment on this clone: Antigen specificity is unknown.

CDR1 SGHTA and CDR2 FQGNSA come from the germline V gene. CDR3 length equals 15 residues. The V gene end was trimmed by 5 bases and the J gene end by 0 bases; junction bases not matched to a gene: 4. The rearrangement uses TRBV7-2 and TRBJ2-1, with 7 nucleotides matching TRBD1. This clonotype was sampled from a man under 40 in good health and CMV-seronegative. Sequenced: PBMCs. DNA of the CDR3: TGTGCCAGCAGCCCCGGGACAGACTCCTACAATGAGCAGTTCTTC. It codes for CASSPGTDSYNEQFF.